Below are 7 T cell receptor beta chains sequenced from a single sample in a study of blood T cells in healthy people across ages. The use of a sample-barcoded 5' primer and a J-beta primer mix characterized a second PCR of about 7 to 12 cycles. MiXCR was run by TCRdb on the 5' RACE reads, yielding one entry per CDR3 protein. The table includes 800,000 to 1,000,000 distinct CDR3 sequences, roughly 50% detected once. Sequenced: blood. The source is a man between 25 and 39 years old in good health.

This clonotype was observed a single time. The chain links TRBV7-2 to TRBJ2-7, with D uncertain. Trimming cost V 0 bases and J 2 bases, with 11 bases left between them. Germline values: CDR1 SGHTA, CDR2 FQGNSA. The length of the CDR3 is 15 residues. CDR3 sequence: CASSLARGETYEQYF. CDR3 coding DNA: TGTGCCAGCAGCTTAGCCCGTGGTGAAACCTACGAGCAGTACTTC.

This clonotype was counted only a few times. This sequence joins TRBV6-1 and TRBJ2-7; D might be TRBD1 (6 bases). V was trimmed by 10 bases and J by 2 bases, leaving 12 bases between them. From germline, CDR1 is MNHNS and CDR2 SASEGT. CDR3 length equals 12 residues. CDR3 region: CATRDTPYEQYF. CDR3 in DNA: TGTGCCACACGGGACACTCCCTACGAGCAGTACTTC.

This clonotype was detected a few times. This chain uses TRBV4-3 with TRBJ1-6, with 7 bases fitting TRBD1. The V segment lost 1 base and the J segment 9 bases; nucleotides outside the gene matches: 9. Germline CDR1 LGHNA, CDR2 YSLEER. The CDR3 has 16 amino acids. The CDR3 reads CASSQVGGGRGSPLHF. CDR3 sequence (DNA): TGCGCCAGCAGCCAAGTAGGGGGCGGTCGGGGTTCACCCCTCCACTTT.

The V and J genes are TRBV3-1 and TRBJ2-1; 9 bases are shared with TRBD1. Trimming at V came to 1 base and at J to 4 bases, leaving 8 bases not matched to a gene. This CDR3 is built from 17 residues. CDR1 and CDR2 from the germline V gene are LGHDT and YNNKEL (reference sequence). CDR3 residues: CASSQAFGTGTYNEQFF. Here the CDR3 DNA reads TGTGCCAGCAGCCAAGCATTTGGGACAGGGACATACAATGAGCAGTTCTTC.

This chain connects TRBV6-1 to TRBJ2-4, with 8 bases aligning to TRBD1. The last part of the DNA fits TRBJ2-7 better; the J call may be wrong. The CDR3 runs to 16 residues. CDR1 and CDR2 (germline): MNHNS, SASEGT. The CDR3 DNA reads TGTGCCAGCAGCGCAACCGGGACAGGCCTCTTCCACGAGCAGTACTTC. Amino acid sequence: CASSATGTGLFHEQYF.

The chain employs TRBV12-3 or TRBV12-4 and TRBJ2-7; 8 positions match TRBD1. J lost 6 bases, V lost 7 bases, and 8 bases had no gene match. This CDR3 is 13 amino acids long. DNA for the CDR3: TGTGCCAGCACCCCAGGACAGGGAGTCGAGCAGTACTTC. This codes for CASTPGQGVEQYF.

The sample holds a few counts of this clonotype. Here the CDR3 reads CASSRSTAGNEKLFF. CDR3 DNA sequence: TGTGCCAGCAGCCGCTCCACGGCTGGTAATGAAAAACTGTTTTTT. This chain uses TRBV4-2 with TRBJ1-4; D unclear. This CDR3 has 15 residues. Per germline, CDR1 LGHNA and CDR2 YNFKEQ. V dropped 4 bases and J dropped 4 bases, with 13 bases sitting between them.